These 27 T cell receptor beta chains were sequenced from one sample in a study of blood T cell repertoires in COVID-19. Sequencing was performed with immunoSEQ multiplex PCR; in TCRdb, only in-frame clones are kept and a portion is missing. This sample carries tens of thousands of clones, 65% to 85% of them seen once, and the ten largest clones take 6.3%. Specimen: peripheral blood. These receptors were taken from a man in his 70s with COVID-19, enrolled during active disease.

The chain employs TRBV7-3 and TRBJ2-5; TRBD1 matches at 7 bases. Per the germline V gene, CDR1 is SGHTA and CDR2 is FQGTGA. The V gene end was trimmed by 2 bases and the J gene end by 1 base; junction bases not matched to a gene: 4. The CDR3 extends over 15 amino acids. CDR3 sequence reads: CASSLFGTAQETQYF. DNA for the CDR3: TGTGCCAGCAGCTTATTTGGGACAGCCCAAGAGACCCAGTACTTC.

The chain has TRBV7-3 and TRBJ1-1; no clear D gene. The germline V and J ends were trimmed by 1 base and 7 bases, with 16 bases remaining between them. CDR1 is SGHTA and CDR2 is FQGTGA in the germline V gene. The CDR3 is 15 residues long. CDR3 protein: CASSLNAGGGFEAFF. DNA of the CDR3: TGTGCCAGCAGCTTAAATGCCGGAGGCGGCTTTGAAGCTTTCTTT.

CDR3 loop: CASSLLGQGADTQYF. The DNA for the CDR3 is TGTGCCAGCAGCCTTCTGGGACAGGGCGCAGATACGCAGTATTTT. This sequence joins TRBV7-2 and TRBJ2-3, with TRBD1 matching 9 bases. The CDR3 runs to 15 residues. The germline CDR1 and CDR2 sequences are SGHTA and FQGNSA. With V trimmed by 5 bases and J by 4 bases, 7 bases remained unmatched.

For the CDR3, the DNA is TGTGCCAGCAGTCGCGAGCGGGATGAGCAGTTCTTC. Its protein product is CASSRERDEQFF. The rearrangement links TRBV12-3 or TRBV12-4 to TRBJ2-1; D might be TRBD2 (6 bases). There are 12 residues in the CDR3. Trimming pared 5 bases from V and 8 bases from J, leaving 10 bases between.

CDR3 loop: CAIRPGTGQGGVAFF. The CDR3, as DNA: TGTGCCATCAGGCCCGGAACGGGACAGGGGGGCGTAGCTTTCTTT. This chain links TRBV10-3 with TRBJ1-1; 11 bases fit TRBD1. V shed 6 bases and J 10 bases; nucleotides not matched to a gene: 13. The CDR3 is made up of 15 amino acids. CDR1 is ENHRY, CDR2 SYGVKD, per germline.

This rearrangement joins TRBV5-6 to TRBJ1-2; D might be TRBD1 (5 bases). Per the germline V gene, CDR1 is SGHDT and CDR2 is YYEEEE. The CDR3 is 14 amino acids. V was clipped by 4 bases and J by 4 bases, with 14 bases between them. CDR3 DNA: TGTGCCAGCAGCCGTCGACAGTCCCTCTATGGCTACACCTTC. Its translation: CASSRRQSLYGYTF.

J is TRBJ2-6 and V is TRBV3-1 (or the pseudogene TRBV3-2); tentative D call: TRBD2 (6 bases). The germline gives CDR1 LGHDT, CDR2 YNNKEL (reference sequence). V lost 3 bases to trimming and J lost 2 bases, with 8 bases between them. This CDR3 is built from 15 residues. The CDR3 region is CASSQGGAGANVLTF. The CDR3 bases are TGTGCCAGCAGCCAGGGGGGAGCTGGGGCCAACGTCCTGACTTTC.

This chain connects TRBV7-2 to TRBJ2-7; TRBD2 matches at 10 bases. Looked up from germline, CDR1 is SGHTA and CDR2 is FQGNSA. Trimming removed 5 bases from V and 3 bases from J; junction bases left unmatched: 4. The CDR3 length is 14 residues. CDR3 DNA: TGTGCCAGCAGCGTGGGACTAGCGATCTACGAGCAGTACTTC. It specifies CASSVGLAIYEQYF.

The rearrangement joins TRBV9 to TRBJ2-7, with D possibly matching TRBD1 (6 bases). Trimming shortened V by 3 bases and J by 5 bases, and 21 bases separated the two germline ends. This CDR3 is built from 16 residues. Per the germline V gene, CDR1 is SGDLS and CDR2 is YYNGEE. The DNA for the CDR3 is TGTGCCAGCAGCGGGATGGGACACCAAGGGATCAACGAGCAGTACTTC. Amino acid sequence: CASSGMGHQGINEQYF. Filled out from reference TRBV9 and TRBJ2-7, the complete variable domain reads DSGVTQTPKHLITATGQRVTLRCSPRSGDLSVYWYQQSLDQGLQFLIQYYNGEERAKGNILERFSAQQFPDLHSELNLSSLELGDSALYFCASSGMGHQGINEQYFGPGTRLTVT.

This clone was found a few times. CDR3 nucleotides: TGTGCCAGCAGCGAACAGGGGGCTACTGAAGCTTTCTTT. It is translated as CASSEQGATEAFF. The chain has TRBV7-3 and TRBJ1-1; the match to TRBD1 covers 9 bases. Germline V gene sequence: CDR1 SGHTA, CDR2 FQGTGA. CDR3 length: 13 residues. V dropped 5 bases and J dropped 5; count of bases not matched to a gene: 3.

The table lists this clone with a few counts. The chain couples TRBV7-9 to TRBJ1-2; TRBD1 matches at 7 bases. Unmatched junction bases numbered 9, after V lost 6 bases and J lost 8 bases. The CDR3 runs to 13 residues. Germline-derived CDR1 and CDR2 are SEHNR and FQNEAQ (reference sequence). CDR3 sequence reads: CASREDRVGGYTF. For the CDR3, the DNA is TGTGCCAGCAGAGAAGACAGGGTAGGAGGCTACACCTTC.

This rearrangement joins TRBV7-3 to TRBJ2-2, with TRBD2 identical over 11 bases. CDR1 SGHTA and CDR2 FQGTGA come from the germline V gene. With V trimmed by 2 bases and J by 0 bases, 8 bases remained unmatched. The CDR3 runs to 19 residues. For the CDR3, the DNA is TGTGCCAGCAGCTTACGCCCGACTAGCGGGGAACCGAACACCGGGGAGCTGTTTTTT. Residues: CASSLRPTSGEPNTGELFF.

CDR3 loop: CASKVPGDNEQFF. CDR3 DNA sequence: TGTGCCAGTAAGGTCCCGGGGGACAATGAGCAGTTCTTC. The V gene is TRBV19, the J gene TRBJ2-1; D possibly corresponds to TRBD2 (6 bases). Per the germline V gene, CDR1 is LNHDA and CDR2 is SQIVND (reference sequence). The CDR3 runs to 13 residues. The V end was cut by 7 bases, the J end by 5 bases, with 12 bases between.

The chain is built from TRBV7-8 and TRBJ2-1; 15 bases match TRBD2. This CDR3 spans 17 amino acids. From germline, CDR1 is SGHVS and CDR2 FQNEAQ. V lost 5 bases and J lost 4; bases outside the gene matches: 6. The CDR3 is CASSVRGTSGGYNEQFF. CDR3 DNA: TGTGCCAGCAGCGTACGCGGGACTAGCGGGGGGTACAATGAGCAGTTCTTC.

This chain links TRBV9 with TRBJ1-1, with D hard to call. V was clipped by 0 bases and J by 0 bases, with 9 bases between them. Germline CDR1 and CDR2: SGDLS and YYNGEE. This CDR3 has 15 amino acids. The CDR3 loop reads CASSVVIGMNTEAFF. CDR3 nucleotides: TGTGCCAGCAGCGTAGTGATCGGGATGAACACTGAAGCTTTCTTT.

The V and J genes are TRBV11-2 and TRBJ2-5; 7 nucleotides match TRBD1. The junction had 7 bases not matched to a gene; V was cut back by 2 bases and J by 4 bases. CDR3 length: 15 amino acids. Looked up from germline, CDR1 is SGHAT and CDR2 is FQNNGV. CDR3 DNA sequence: TGTGCCAGCAGCTTAACAGGGACAGTGACAGAGACCCAGTACTTC. This sequence encodes CASSLTGTVTETQYF.

The chain uses TRBV7-2 and TRBJ2-1; 13 positions agree with TRBD2. The junction had 11 bases not matched to a gene; V was cut back by 5 bases and J by 7 bases. From germline, CDR1 is SGHTA and CDR2 FQGNSA. The CDR3 spans 17 residues. Written as DNA, the CDR3 is TGTGCCAGCAGCCTCGGGACTAGGACTAGCGGGAGTAATGAGCAGTTCTTC. Its translation: CASSLGTRTSGSNEQFF.

This chain joins TRBV19 and TRBJ1-2; unclear D gene. The CDR3 loop spans 13 amino acids. Trimming took 9 bases from V and 2 from J, leaving 13 bases between them. From germline, CDR1 is LNHDA and CDR2 SQIVND (reference sequence). CDR3 nucleotide sequence: TGTGCCAGCACCCAACCAGTGAACTATGGCTACACCTTC. Its translation: CASTQPVNYGYTF.

This chain uses TRBV10-3 with TRBJ2-1; 14 positions agree with TRBD2. Trimming cost V 7 bases and J 9 bases; bases outside gene matches: 8. The germline gives CDR1 ENHRY, CDR2 SYGVKD. This CDR3 region has 15 residues. The CDR3 DNA is TGTGCCATCAAACAGACTAGCGGGGGGGTTGTTGAGCAGTTCTTC. It yields the protein CAIKQTSGGVVEQFF.

This clone showed up just once. The V gene is TRBV6-6, the J gene TRBJ2-3; no clear D gene. The V and J ends lost 2 bases and 0 bases respectively, with 6 bases between them. This CDR3 contains 14 residues. The germline V gene has CDR1 MNHNY and CDR2 SVGAGI (reference sequence). CDR3 nucleotide sequence: TGTGCCAGCAGTTACCGGTCTAGCACAGATACGCAGTATTTT. Encoded protein: CASSYRSSTDTQYF.

This rearrangement joins TRBV30 to TRBJ1-2; 9 nucleotides agree with TRBD1. CDR1 GTSNPN and CDR2 SVGIG come from the germline V gene (reference sequence). The junction had 8 bases not matched to a gene; V was cut back by 2 bases and J by 1 base. There are 16 residues in the CDR3. The CDR3 DNA is TGTGCCTGGAGTATAGGACAGGGGACCTATAACTATGGCTACACCTTC. It translates to CAWSIGQGTYNYGYTF.

The chain has TRBV7-8 and TRBJ1-3, with 7 bases lining up with TRBD1. CDR1 and CDR2 from the germline V gene are SGHVS and FQNEAQ. V was pared by 5 bases and J by 3 bases, with 4 bases of the junction left unmatched. The CDR3 extends over 14 amino acids. CDR3: CASSPRDSGNTIYF. The CDR3 DNA is TGTGCCAGCAGCCCCAGGGACAGTGGAAACACCATATATTTT. The full variable domain, in which reference TRBV7-8 and TRBJ1-3 provide the parts outside the CDR3, is GAGVSQSPRYKVAKRGQDVALRCDPISGHVSLFWYQQALGQGPEFLTYFQNEAQLDKSGLPSDRFFAERPEGSVSTLKIQRTQQEDSAVYLCASSPRDSGNTIYFGEGSWLTVV.

The chain carries TRBV20-1 and TRBJ2-2, with 7 bases lining up with TRBD1. Germline V gene sequence: CDR1 DFQATT, CDR2 SNEGSKA (reference sequence). The J segment lost 2 bases and the V segment lost 3 bases, leaving 6 bases of the junction unmatched. CDR3 length: 15 residues. Here the CDR3 reads CSASRGTVNTGELFF. The CDR3 bases are TGCAGTGCTAGTAGGGGGACAGTCAACACCGGGGAGCTGTTTTTT.

Here the CDR3 reads CASSPGQGNNQPQHF. CDR3 bases: TGTGCCAGCTCACCAGGACAGGGAAACAATCAGCCCCAGCATTTT. The gene calls are TRBV18 and TRBJ1-5; 8 bases fit TRBD1. CDR1 is KGHSH, CDR2 LQKENI, per germline. This CDR3 has 15 amino acids. The trim removed 2 bases at V and 3 bases at J, leaving 3 bases unmatched.

This clone was seen only a few times. The rearrangement joins TRBV29-1 to TRBJ1-2; tentatively, D is TRBD1 (5 bases). The ends were cut back, 4 bases at V and 4 bases at J, with 13 bases in the middle. CDR1 SQVTM and CDR2 ANQGSEA come from the germline V gene. The CDR3 consists of 13 residues. Here the CDR3 DNA reads TGCAGCGTTGGGCAGGGTTCGGGCTATGGCTACACCTTC. It is translated as CSVGQGSGYGYTF.

This clone was seen a few times. This chain joins TRBV6-2 or TRBV6-3 and TRBJ2-4; tentatively, D is TRBD2 (6 bases). The germline CDR1 and CDR2 sequences are MNHEY and SVGEGT. The V end lost 0 bases, the J end lost 1 base, and 13 bases lay between the germline ends. CDR3 size: 17 residues. The DNA of the CDR3 is TGTGCCAGCAGTTACTCCGGCGGGGTTTTCGCCAAAAACATTCAGTACTTC. Amino acid sequence: CASSYSGGVFAKNIQYF.

V and J are TRBV3-1 (or the pseudogene TRBV3-2) and TRBJ1-1, with TRBD1 matching over 8 bases. The V gene's germline CDR1 is LGHDT and CDR2 YNNKEL (reference sequence). V lost 2 bases, J lost 5 bases, and 16 bases stayed unmatched. CDR3 length equals 18 residues. CDR3 sequence reads: CASSQLQRGGQVGTEAFF. CDR3 in DNA: TGTGCCAGCAGCCAACTCCAAAGGGGGGGACAGGTGGGGACTGAAGCTTTCTTT.